The TCR beta chain described here comes from a study of blood T cell repertoires in COVID-19. Study as a whole: The United States, Italy and Spain supplied acute and convalescent COVID-19 samples. PBMCs, B-cell-depleted T cells, or T cells provided the cDNA or gDNA that made up the material.

In the study's own analysis: By means of reference gene primer amplification, nucleated cell counts were estimated. The data were produced by immunoSEQ multiplex PCR, yet TCRdb's version contains in-frame clones alone and is incomplete. That table furnishes V, J and clone size, whereas the DNA furnished D and trimming. The sample shows 40,000 to 60,000 clones, around 87% of them seen only once. This CDR3 is 14 amino acids long. V gave up 5 bases and J gave up 3 bases; unmatched junction bases: 7. Germline CDR1 SQVTM, CDR2 ANQGSEA. The source of this sequence is a man aged 40-49 years with active COVID-19. Material: peripheral blood. The chain has TRBV29-1 and TRBJ2-5, with TRBD2 identical over 9 bases. The chain's CDR3 is CSVRSGSTEETQYF. CDR3 in DNA: TGCAGCGTTCGTAGCGGGAGTACGGAAGAGACCCAGTACTTC.